This T cell receptor (beta chain) was retrieved from a study of blood T cell repertoires in COVID-19. Looking at the study overall: Samples taken during acute and convalescent COVID-19 were collected in the United States, Italy and Spain. From T cells, B-cell-depleted T cells, or PBMCs came the material, which was cDNA or gDNA.

Authors' methods: The authors estimated nucleated cell counts from reference gene primer amplification. The data were produced by immunoSEQ multiplex PCR, yet TCRdb's version contains in-frame clones alone and is incomplete. Clone size and V and J calls were adopted from that table, with D and trimming inferred from the DNA. Among 390,000 or so clones listed, 89% were seen once. Seattle enrolled patients during active infection and tracked them longitudinally. Sequencing was done on a sample of peripheral blood. The TCR sequence derives from a woman in her 30s with COVID-19, enrolled during active disease.

Written as DNA, the CDR3 is TGTGCCAGCAGTAGGACAGTTGGGAGCACAGATACGCAGTATTTT. It yields the protein CASSRTVGSTDTQYF. The genes are TRBV6-2 or TRBV6-3 and TRBJ2-3, with D possibly being TRBD1 (6 bases). Trimming cost V 5 bases and J 0 bases, with 12 bases left between them. CDR3 length equals 15 residues. CDR1 and CDR2 from the germline V gene are MNHEY and SVGEGT.